This TCR beta chain is from a study of T cells in localized non-small cell lung cancer. Study-level findings and limits: Higher blood T cell density tracked longer overall survival. Tumor trailed uninvolved adjacent lung in T cell clonality, which peaked there.

Details on this clone: Antigen specificity is unknown.

Measured with immunoSEQ multiplex PCR; TCRdb has only the in-frame clones, and not every one. The profile covers under 35,000 clones, with 75% to 95% appearing a single time and approximately 30% taken by the ten largest. The CDR3 runs 13 residues. V lost 0 bases and J 2 bases, leaving 5 bases between the germline ends. CDR1 is KGHSH and CDR2 is LQKENI in the germline V gene. The TCR originated in a female donor over 55 with stage I lung adenocarcinoma. The chain uses TRBV18 and TRBJ2-7; D uncertain. The material sequenced was peripheral blood, taken before any cancer treatment. The CDR3 DNA is TGTGCCAGCTCACCACCGAGTGCCTACGAGCAGTACTTC. Amino acids: CASSPPSAYEQYF.